This paragraph covers one T cell receptor (beta chain) sequence. Its antigen has not been determined. It has no much larger one-base neighbor in the sample; base qualities were not kept. These data originate in a study of cytomegalovirus exposure and HLA in healthy donors (dated by TCRdb to 2016 to 2017). Regarding the complete study: According to an earlier analysis of 587 of the donors, some 170 million T cells yielded 117 million unique TCR beta sequences and 276 Gb of sequence data. An early release that covered several hundred HLA-typed donors contained about 300 gigabases of sequencing data and 80 million or so unique TCR sequences. The genetic ancestry cluster associated with self-reported Caucasian donors included about 84% of the roughly 400 genotyped donors. The study aimed to test whether signatures of past pathogen exposure could be identified by cataloging public T cell receptors. The study profiled the T cell repertoires of around 700 subjects by immunosequencing and related them to cytomegalovirus serostatus. A separate validation cohort of about 110 different subjects was used in addition to the approximately 640-subject first cohort. To predict cytomegalovirus infection status, the study combined high-throughput TCR immunosequencing, statistical association of individual TCRs with disease status, and machine learning. A later analysis re-analyzed previously published TCR beta repertoires from approximately 700 donors and added high-resolution HLA genotyping to study TCR occurrence patterns. The later analysis used no new phenotypic data to find candidate immune exposures, relying instead on TCR beta sequences and their occurrence across donors. In an earlier analysis of over 550 of the donors, high-throughput TCR beta sequencing was used to judge whether each TCR beta V gene segment behaved as functional or pseudogenic. Donor age, sex, ethnicity and CMV serostatus were collected together with the repertoire data. A later genetic analysis took genome-wide SNP genotypes for about 55% of the 666 donors and used that subset as a discovery cohort. All discovery cohort repertoires had been generated using a single sequencing platform. HLA typing covered class I and class II loci at four-digit resolution. Typing coverage varied by locus: about 620-630 donors for A, B, C, DRB1 and DQB1; 500 to 550 for DQA1; approximately 570 for DPA1; approximately 470 for DPB1. A handful of DR-DQ haplotypes were handled as single units for association and clustering because linkage in the cohort was strong. On average, over 200,000 unique TCR beta nucleotide sequences were sequenced per donor among some 430 genotyped donors of the cohort, with 15% to 20% of those sequences being non-productive. General findings and caveats noted by the study authors: A group of highly shared sequence variants was considered likely to be a technical artifact of the sequencing pipeline. Linkage disequilibrium might explain the correlated functional status among segregating V segments, but an unknown experimental factor could not be excluded. A later genetic analysis associated a missense DCLRE1C variant with V-gene and J-gene trimming of TCR beta chains, and an independent cohort replicated the association. An earlier analysis of 587 of the donors showed that most TCR beta V segments appeared in productive rearrangements either about 87% or about 30% of the time, which broadly matched IMGT annotations. About 15 rarely observed V segments, including chromosome 9 orphons, were excluded from the earlier analysis of approximately 500 of the donors because counts were too low. In a later analysis, most CMV-associated TCR beta chains were found to appear HLA-restricted, with HLA associations seemingly driven largely by CMV exposure. Sequencing depth was assumed to be roughly uniform across donors in the presence/absence analyses, though that assumption may not hold. The authors suggested that the approach could potentially be generalized to other disease states and immunological phenotypes. Most TCR sequences were seen in very few donors, while some public TCRs were found in many individuals. The classifier was reported to diagnose cytomegalovirus status with high specificity and sensitivity in both the original and validation cohorts. Because HLA typing was missing for some donors at each locus, association tests included only the typed subset. Several of the top co-occurrence clusters appeared to be linked to parvovirus B19, influenza, CMV and Epstein-Barr virus, according to a later analysis. Some IMGT-functional V segments, including TRBV6-2 and TRBV6-3, could not be told apart with the 87-base-pair reads, so those segments were excluded. Only TCR beta chains were sequenced in this cohort, and the absence of alpha or paired-chain data limited detectable features. According to a later analysis, TCR association rates differed among HLA loci, with DRB1 alleles showing the most associated TCRs and HLA-C alleles showing the fewest. Strong co-occurrence of HLA alleles, especially DR and DQ, made assigning TCR associations to individual alleles difficult. At a false discovery rate of 0.05, a later analysis linked around 15,000 TCR beta sequences to specific HLA alleles. Compared with the roughly 710-donor mean, donors in an Asian-associated ancestry cluster had fewer N-insertions in productive TCRs, according to a later genetic analysis. In vitro tests confirmed that a few of the cytomegalovirus-associated TCR beta chains recognize cytomegalovirus antigens. A further reported finding was that TCR beta sequences accurately predicted the HLA-A and HLA-B alleles for most subjects in the first cohort. In a later analysis, HLA-associated TCR beta chains were found to be more clonally expanded and to have lower generation probabilities than equally common non-associated chains. The study listed around 160 TCR beta chains as associated with cytomegalovirus. CMV serostatus was the only immune exposure information available for the cohort.

The cohort was made up of about 610 healthy bone marrow donors. All cohort members were sampled while nominally healthy, although unrecorded immune exposures were likely present. The donor was CMV seropositive and belonged to the group of more than 250 seropositive cohort members. A peripheral blood sample was provided by each donor, and peripheral blood mononuclear cells were used for TCR beta sequencing. Genomic DNA was extracted from the blood cell samples with the Qiagen DNeasy Blood Extraction Kit. CDR1 and CDR2 (SGHRS, YFSETQ) derive from the germline V gene. The CDR3 runs 15 amino acids, cysteine and phenylalanine included. The entry retains the CDR3 DNA only, 45 bases that are in frame from base 1. V sheds 0 bases and J sheds 7 bases, leaving 15 bases between their ends. The library was generated by the immunoSEQ multiplex PCR assay. For the multiplex PCR, a mixture combining 60 forward primers for TCR Vbeta segments and 13 reverse primers for TCR Jbeta segments was used. The CDR3 region of rearranged TCR beta genes was amplified from genomic DNA by a multiplex PCR assay. The amplified TCR beta libraries were sequenced on the Illumina HiSeq System as 87-base-pair reads. The paper's processing steps were these. In a later analysis, some 80 million unique TCR beta chains were counted across the roughly 670 repertoires, and roughly 11 million of these chains were shared by at least two donors. Raw reads were error-corrected and collapsed into unique sequences with a nearest-neighbor algorithm that merged closely related sequences to remove PCR and sequencing errors. To assign V, D and J gene segments, CDR3 sequences were aligned to IMGT reference sequences. For a sequence to be retained, a match of at least six nucleotides was required to both a V gene segment and a J gene segment. A rearrangement was called productive if the CDR3 had no stop codons and remained in frame with V and J, and every other rearrangement was called non-productive. Following IMGT convention, CDR3 was defined as the stretch from the second conserved V-encoded cysteine to the conserved J-encoded phenylalanine. The earlier analysis of a few hundred of the donors excluded any sequence lacking an unambiguous match to a single V gene segment. An earlier analysis of under 750 of the donors called V segments functional above 56.7% productive rearrangements and segregating when the between-donor standard deviation exceeded 5%. To diagnose cytomegalovirus status from the catalog of TCR beta chain sequences, a statistical classification framework was built. A later analysis assigned V and J genes by comparing TCR nucleotide sequences with IMGT/GENE-DB human TR gene sequences. The TCRdist pipeline was used in a later analysis to assign CDR3 sequences and most-parsimonious VDJ recombination scenarios. In a later analysis, each TCR beta chain was defined by its CDR3 amino acid sequence together with its V-gene family, and reads lacking a unique V-gene family were excluded. A later analysis removed 500 to 650 highly shared, low-generation-probability nucleotide sequences to deal with suspected cross-contamination and a sequencing artifact. In a later analysis, a clonal expansion index was calculated for each public chain from normalized within-repertoire ranks of inferred template counts. Generation probabilities in a later analysis came from a VDJ recombination model fitted to out-of-frame rearrangements, and those results were checked against IGoR. In a later analysis, TCR-TCR, TCR-HLA and TCR-CMV co-occurrence was scored with hypergeometric tests, and a repertoire-size bias correction was applied to TCR pairs. To estimate false discovery rates, a later analysis permuted the HLA or CMV assignments 20 times. In a later analysis, co-occurring TCRs were grouped using DBSCAN, and TCRdist sequence similarity was added for clustering within HLA-allele-positive subsets. For co-occurrence clustering, repertoires with fewer than 30,000 or more than 120,000 public chains were excluded, along with roughly five repertoires with anomalous nucleotide sharing. Imported from immuneACCESS, the table was reduced by TCRdb to in-frame sequences with V and J called. These copies leave out some clones; in studies compared against another copy, an unresolved V gene accounts for under half, and the cause of the remainder is not known. V, J and clone size derive from that table, while D and trimming were established from the DNA sequence. For this sample there are roughly 160,000 clones; roughly 85% appear just once. The ten largest clones represent over 13% of the sample.

The receptor was derived from a man over 45 in good health and CMV-seropositive. Sequencing used PBMCs. The chain couples TRBV5-1 to TRBJ2-3, with TRBD2 perhaps the D gene, on 5 matching bases. The DNA is TGCGCCAGCAGCTTGGTGCCTAGCCCCGAGAATACGCAGTATTTT. Translated, it gives CASSLVPSPENTQYF.